A selection of T cell receptor beta chains follows, all from one sample in a study of T cells in Graves' hyperthyroidism and ophthalmopathy. TCRdb analysed the multiplex PCR reads with MiXCR anew, one entry per CDR3 protein. The sample contains under 350,000 distinct CDR3 sequences, about 20% of which appear only once. The sequencing sample was made of blood. Every receptor here comes from a woman in her fifties or sixties with Graves' hyperthyroidism. Both conserved end residues are part of each CDR3. The D gene is left open where the match is weak. A clone size is listed for some rows: how often the clone was seen (once, few, many), or a class if it is expanded.

d_gene	abundance	v_gene	j_gene	CDR3aa	CDR3nt
NA	NA	TRBV20-1	TRBJ2-7	CSARDYRDEVYEEYF	TGCAGTGCTAGAGACTACCGCGACGAGGTTTACGAGGAGTACTTC
NA	many	TRBV28	TRBJ2-1	CASSLPSTARGGNEQFF	TGTGCCAGCAGTTTGCCCTCGACAGCCCGTGGGGGCAATGAGCAGTTCTTC
TRBD2	many	TRBV29-1	TRBJ2-5	CSVDGLAGAETQYF	TGCAGCGTTGATGGGCTAGCGGGCGCGGAGACCCAGTACTTC
TRBD1	many	TRBV12-3/TRBV12-4	TRBJ1-2	CASSRGQGTSGYTF	TGTGCCAGCAGTCGAGGACAGGGGACGAGTGGCTACACCTTC
TRBD1	few	TRBV3-1	TRBJ2-7	CASSLRRQGGYEQYF	TGTGCCAGCAGCCTCCGTAGACAGGGGGGCTACGAGCAGTACTTC
NA	NA	TRBV6-7	TRBJ1-6	CASSYPDKVNTWCGPIRSPLHF	TGTGCCAGCAGTTACCCTGATAAGGTCAACACGTGGTGTGGACCTATCCGCTCACCCCTCCACTTT
NA	NA	TRBV11-2	TRBJ2-7	CASSLVGQPGVEQYF	TGTGCCAGCAGCTTAGTAGGCCAGCCCGGCGTCGAGCAGTACTTC
NA	few	TRBV4-1	TRBJ2-5	CASSQDGPGLAGETQYF	TGCGCCAGCAGCCAAGATGGTCCCGGGCTAGCCGGGGAGACCCAGTACTTC
TRBD2	NA	TRBV7-2	TRBJ2-3	CASSPVGRGVYTDTQYF	TGTGCCAGCAGCCCAGTGGGACGGGGGGTATACACAGATACGCAGTATTTT
TRBD1	NA	TRBV20-1	TRBJ2-1	CSAREGTVEGQFF	TGCAGTGCTAGAGAAGGGACAGTCGAGGGGCAGTTCTTC
TRBD1	few	TRBV2	TRBJ1-1	CASSRDSNMNTEAFF	TGTGCCAGCAGTCGGGACAGCAACATGAACACTGAAGCTTTCTTT
NA	many	TRBV10-3	TRBJ2-3	CAISEEALAGTDTQYF	TGTGCCATCAGTGAGGAGGCACTGGCAGGCACAGATACGCAGTATTTT
TRBD1	NA	TRBV2	TRBJ2-2	CASSFRTGRTGELFF	TGTGCCAGCAGTTTCCGGACAGGACGCACCGGGGAGCTGTTTTTT
TRBD1	NA	TRBV29-1	TRBJ2-3	CSVVPGGEADTQYF	TGCAGCGTTGTCCCAGGGGGCGAGGCAGATACGCAGTATTTT
NA	NA	TRBV4-1	TRBJ2-5	CASSQDEGLAQYF	TGCGCCAGCAGCCAAGATGAGGGCTTGGCCCAGTACTTC
NA	few	TRBV6-1	TRBJ2-1	CEGRISYNEQFF	TGTGAGGGCCGCATATCCTACAATGAGCAGTTCTTC
NA	many	TRBV11-2	TRBJ2-1	CATGLGNEQFF	TGTGCCACTGGGTTGGGGAATGAGCAGTTCTTC
NA	NA	TRBV29-1	TRBJ2-4	CSVGLAPAKNIQYF	TGCAGCGTTGGGTTAGCCCCAGCCAAAAACATTCAGTACTTC
TRBD1	NA	TRBV7-9	TRBJ2-1	CASSLDRGNYNEQFF	TGTGCCAGCAGCTTAGACAGGGGAAATTACAATGAGCAGTTCTTC
TRBD1	many	TRBV12-3/TRBV12-4	TRBJ1-1	CASSNLLGDRVERNTEAFF	TGTGCCAGCAGTAATTTACTTGGGGACAGGGTTGAGAGGAACACTGAAGCTTTCTTT
TRBD2	many	TRBV7-2	TRBJ2-3	CASSRGVDTQYF	TGTGCCAGCAGCCGGGGGGTAGATACGCAGTATTTT
NA	NA	TRBV6-1	TRBJ2-2	CASSESQKYRRTGELFF	TGTGCCAGCAGCGAATCCCAGAAATACCGCAGGACCGGGGAGCTGTTTTTT
TRBD1	NA	TRBV29-1	TRBJ1-2	CSAAGQGVCGYTF	TGCAGCGCCGCTGGCCAGGGGGTTTGTGGCTACACCTTC
NA	many	TRBV18	TRBJ1-1	CASSRSVGGINTEAFF	TGTGCCAGCTCCCGCTCGGTGGGAGGCATAAACACTGAAGCTTTCTTT
NA	many	TRBV14	TRBJ2-5	CASSQLGLETQYF	TGTGCCAGCAGCCAACTCGGCCTAGAGACCCAGTACTTC
NA	many	TRBV3-1	TRBJ1-5	CASSPTVSNQPQHF	TGTGCCAGCAGTCCGACGGTTAGCAATCAGCCCCAGCATTTT
NA	few	TRBV19	TRBJ1-1	CASSIDLGSYTEAFF	TGTGCCAGTAGTATAGATCTGGGGTCCTACACTGAAGCTTTCTTT
NA	NA	TRBV7-3	TRBJ2-5	CASSSKGQETQYF	TGTGCCAGCAGCTCCAAGGGCCAAGAGACCCAGTACTTC
NA	NA	TRBV2	TRBJ2-2	CASKGFTGELFF	TGTGCCAGCAAGGGTTTTACCGGGGAGCTGTTTTTT
NA	many	TRBV30	TRBJ1-1	CAWSVPTRRNTEAFF	TGTGCCTGGAGTGTACCAACCAGAAGGAACACTGAAGCTTTCTTT
NA	many	TRBV6-5	TRBJ1-1	CASSYGGGGREAFF	TGTGCCAGCAGTTACGGGGGTGGGGGACGTGAAGCTTTCTTT
TRBD2	many	TRBV11-2	TRBJ2-3	CASSRTTGTRSDTQYF	TGTGCCAGCAGCAGAACAACCGGGACTAGATCAGATACGCAGTATTTT
NA	many	TRBV6-2/TRBV6-3	TRBJ1-1	CASKGQGDTEAFF	TGTGCCAGCAAGGGGCAGGGAGACACTGAAGCTTTCTTT
TRBD1	many	TRBV5-1	TRBJ2-7	CASSDRESSYEQYF	TGCGCCAGCAGCGACAGGGAAAGCTCCTACGAGCAGTACTTC
NA	many	TRBV11-1	TRBJ2-7	CASSRDLPYEQYF	TGTGCCAGCAGCCGGGACCTACCCTACGAGCAGTACTTC
TRBD1	few	TRBV19	TRBJ1-5	CASSIETGTGNGPQHF	TGTGCCAGTAGTATAGAAACAGGGACAGGGAATGGGCCCCAGCATTTT
TRBD2	few	TRBV9	TRBJ2-1	CASSFGLAVNEQFF	TGTGCCAGCAGCTTCGGACTAGCGGTCAATGAGCAGTTCTTC
NA	NA	TRBV27	TRBJ2-1	CASSLYWGDSYNEQFF	TGTGCCAGCAGTTTATACTGGGGGGACTCCTACAATGAGCAGTTCTTC
NA	many	TRBV18	TRBJ1-4	CASSPQPTEANEKLFF	TGTGCCAGCTCACCCCAGCCGACGGAGGCTAATGAAAAACTGTTTTTT
NA	NA	TRBV5-5	TRBJ2-7	CASSLEAYSYEQYF	TGTGCCAGCAGCTTGGAGGCATACTCCTACGAGCAGTACTTC